One TCR beta chain is described in this entry. These data come from a study of control samples from healthy donors and cancer patients. The CDR3 runs 15 residues. Trimming shortened V by 2 bases and J by 2 bases, and 13 bases separated the two germline ends. The germline CDR1 and CDR2 sequences are SGHRS and YFSETQ. The protocol was immunoSEQ multiplex PCR, while the TCRdb copy is restricted to in-frame clones and leaves out a portion. Of around 68,000 clones in the sample, roughly 84% were seen once. The sequence was obtained from a man aged 45 to 65 in good health. Sample: blood. This sequence joins TRBV5-1 and TRBJ2-5; TRBD2 might be the D (6 bases). CDR3 coding DNA: TGCGCCAGCAGCTTCGCCCCGGGAGTTCAAGAGACCCAGTACTTC. Its protein product is CASSFAPGVQETQYF.